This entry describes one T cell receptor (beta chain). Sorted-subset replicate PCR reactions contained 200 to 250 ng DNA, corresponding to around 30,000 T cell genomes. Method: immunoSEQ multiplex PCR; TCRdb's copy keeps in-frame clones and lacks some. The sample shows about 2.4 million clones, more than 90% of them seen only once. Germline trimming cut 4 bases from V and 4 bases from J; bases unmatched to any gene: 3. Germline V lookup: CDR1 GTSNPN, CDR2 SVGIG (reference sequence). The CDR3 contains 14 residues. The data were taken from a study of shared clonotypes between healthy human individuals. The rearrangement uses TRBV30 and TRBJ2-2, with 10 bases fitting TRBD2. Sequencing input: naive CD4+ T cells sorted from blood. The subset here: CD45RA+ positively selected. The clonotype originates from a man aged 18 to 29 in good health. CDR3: CAWNSGGFTGELFF. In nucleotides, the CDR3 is TGTGCCTGGAATAGCGGGGGGTTCACCGGGGAGCTGTTTTTT.